This T cell receptor (beta chain) originates from a study of cytomegalovirus exposure and HLA in healthy donors. V trimming: 3 bases; J trimming: 3 bases; junction bases outside the gene matches: 9. There are 17 residues in the CDR3. The germline V gene has CDR1 MNHEY and CDR2 SMNVEV (reference sequence). PCR amplification relied on 60 Vbeta primers (plus 13 Jbeta primers). Using immunoSEQ multiplex PCR, the repertoire was profiled, and TCRdb retains in-frame clones only, with some absent. The table lists about 34,000 clones. The sample consisted of PBMCs. The clonotype comes from a woman aged 40 to 50 in good health and CMV-seropositive. V is TRBV27 and J is TRBJ2-5; 11 bases agree with TRBD1. CDR3 in DNA: TGTGCCAGCAGTTTCACCGCTCGGGACAGGGGGGAAGAGACCCAGTACTTC. It is translated as CASSFTARDRGEETQYF.